Reported below is one T cell receptor beta chain. The sample's time point: before natalizumab initiation. All PML patients were female, and all patients had earlier interferon beta. This sample was included in a study of multiple sclerosis patients with progressive multifocal leukoencephalopathy. Study at large: Multiple sclerosis patients on natalizumab who never developed PML served as longitudinally sampled controls.

Germline lookup yields CDR1 GTSNPN and CDR2 SVGIG (reference sequence). The CDR3 covers 11 residues. Trimming cost V 5 bases and J 14 bases, with 13 bases left between them. Each PCR contained spiked synthetic TR CDR3 controls spanning every V-J pairing. This table comes from immunoSEQ multiplex PCR, and its TCRdb copy is limited to in-frame clones, with some not included. In the table there are 25,000 to 35,000 clones, about 91% of which are singletons. Source material: PBMCs. This sequence joins TRBV30 and TRBJ1-6; D uncertain. The clonotype was recovered from a man aged 30 to 45 with multiple sclerosis. This chain's CDR3 is CAWAGPWTLHF. CDR3 bases: TGTGCCTGGGCCGGGCCTTGGACCCTCCACTTT.